This T cell receptor beta chain was sequenced for a study of blood T cell repertoires in COVID-19. In the source study's methods: Amplification of reference gene primers was used by the study to estimate nucleated cell counts. Sequencing was performed with immunoSEQ multiplex PCR; in TCRdb, only in-frame clones are kept and a portion is missing. V and J calls and clone size are those listed in that table; D and trimming were worked out from the DNA. The table has 30,000 to 40,000 clones, about nine tenths seen once. With 1 base removed from V and 0 bases from J, the gap between germline ends came to 6 bases. The germline CDR1 and CDR2 sequences are KGHSH and LQKENI. The CDR3 length is 14 residues.

The sample comprised peripheral blood. The sequence was collected from a man in his fifties or sixties with active or convalescent COVID-19. The chain is built from TRBV18 and TRBJ1-2; D is unclear. CDR3 protein: CASSPLPPNYGYTF. The CDR3, as DNA: TGTGCCAGCTCACCACTCCCTCCTAACTATGGCTACACCTTC.